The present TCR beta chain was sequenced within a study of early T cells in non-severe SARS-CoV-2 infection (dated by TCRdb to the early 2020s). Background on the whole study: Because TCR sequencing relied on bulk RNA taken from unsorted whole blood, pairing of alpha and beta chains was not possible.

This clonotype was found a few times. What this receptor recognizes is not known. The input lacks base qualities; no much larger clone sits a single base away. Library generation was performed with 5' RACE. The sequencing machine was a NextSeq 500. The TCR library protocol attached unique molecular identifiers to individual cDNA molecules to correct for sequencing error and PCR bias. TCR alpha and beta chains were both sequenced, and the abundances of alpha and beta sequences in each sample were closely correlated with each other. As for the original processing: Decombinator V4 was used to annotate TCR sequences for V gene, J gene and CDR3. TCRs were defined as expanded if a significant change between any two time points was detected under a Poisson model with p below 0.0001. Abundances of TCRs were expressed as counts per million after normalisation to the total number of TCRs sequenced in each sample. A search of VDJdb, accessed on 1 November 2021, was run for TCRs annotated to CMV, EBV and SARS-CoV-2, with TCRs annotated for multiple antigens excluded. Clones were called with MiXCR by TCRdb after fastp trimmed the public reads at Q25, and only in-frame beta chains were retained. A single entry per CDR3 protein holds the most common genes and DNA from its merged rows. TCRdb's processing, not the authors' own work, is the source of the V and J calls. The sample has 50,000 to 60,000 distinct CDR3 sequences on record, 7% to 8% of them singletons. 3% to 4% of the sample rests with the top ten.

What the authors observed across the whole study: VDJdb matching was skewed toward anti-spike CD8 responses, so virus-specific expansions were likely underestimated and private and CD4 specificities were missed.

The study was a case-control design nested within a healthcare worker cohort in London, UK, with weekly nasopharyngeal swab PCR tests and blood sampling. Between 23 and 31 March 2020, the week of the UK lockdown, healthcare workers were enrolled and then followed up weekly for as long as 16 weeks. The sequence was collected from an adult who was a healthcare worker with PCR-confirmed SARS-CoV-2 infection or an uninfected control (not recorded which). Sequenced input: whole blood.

The CDR3: CSVLPYPGELFF. The nucleotides are TGCAGCGTCCTACCTTATCCCGGGGAGCTGTTTTTT. The chain is made from TRBV29-1 and TRBJ2-2; the D gene cannot be resolved reliably. The CDR3 sequence holds 12 residues, the cysteine and phenylalanine included. CDR3 DNA is the only sequence kept; it has 36 bases, read in frame from the first base. V is shortened by 6 bases, J by 6 bases, and the region joining them spans 11 bases. Per the germline V gene, SQVTM is the CDR1 and ANQGSEA is the CDR2.